The 32 T cell receptor beta chains below all came from one sample that was sequenced in a study of shared clonotypes between healthy human individuals. Generated by immunoSEQ multiplex PCR, the TCRdb table keeps only in-frame clones and is missing some. Altogether 550,000 to 650,000 clones are present, about 95% being singletons, with the ten largest covering approximately 0.1%. Selected positively for CCR7 and CD45RO-negative, naive CD8 cells excluded terminally differentiated effector memory CD45RA+ cells. Sample: naive CD8+ T cells sorted from blood. The receptors shown here come from a woman aged 25 to 39 in good health.

The gene calls are TRBV6-5 and TRBJ1-5, with D possibly TRBD1 on 6 matching bases. The germline V gene encodes CDR1 MNHEY and CDR2 SVGAGI. Trimming pared 2 bases from V and 2 bases from J, leaving 13 bases between. The CDR3 loop spans 16 amino acids. This chain's CDR3 is CASSYDRDTGNQPQHF. The CDR3 bases are TGTGCCAGCAGTTACGACCGGGACACGGGCAATCAGCCCCAGCATTTT.

The V and J genes are TRBV19 and TRBJ2-3; 8 bases line up with TRBD2. The V and J ends lost 9 bases and 0 bases, in that order; junction bases with no gene match: 2. There are 13 residues in the CDR3. Germline CDR1 reads LNHDA; CDR2 reads SQIVND (reference sequence). The CDR3 nucleotides are TGTGCCAGCACTAGCGGTAGCACAGATACGCAGTATTTT. Translated: CASTSGSTDTQYF.

CDR3 DNA: TGTGCCAGCAGCCGATACTTTAGCGGGACCCAAGAGACCCAGTACTTC. As protein: CASSRYFSGTQETQYF. This chain links TRBV5-6 with TRBJ2-5, with TRBD2 identical over 8 bases. The junction had 9 bases not matched to a gene; V was cut back by 4 bases and J by 1 base. The CDR3 has 16 amino acids. Germline loops: CDR1 SGHDT, CDR2 YYEEEE.

This rearrangement joins TRBV29-1 to TRBJ1-1; D unresolved. Trimming stripped 7 bases from V and 3 bases from J, with 18 bases between. From germline, CDR1 is SQVTM and CDR2 ANQGSEA. The CDR3 consists of 14 residues. The CDR3 sequence: CSGEGGLGYTEAFF. As DNA, the CDR3 is TGCAGCGGTGAGGGAGGTCTTGGCTACACTGAAGCTTTCTTT.

The chain carries TRBV6-5 and TRBJ1-4, with TRBD1 identical over 9 bases. Germline V gene data show CDR1 as MNHEY and CDR2 as SVGAGI. The junction had 7 bases not matched to a gene; V was cut back by 6 bases and J by 8 bases. This CDR3 has 14 residues. CDR3 nucleotide sequence: TGTGCCAGCAGCCTTACAGGGGGCAAGGAAAAACTGTTTTTT. Amino acids: CASSLTGGKEKLFF.

The chain employs TRBV5-4 and TRBJ2-1, with a tentative D call TRBD1 (6 bases). Trimming left V 3 bases short and J 5 bases short, with 12 bases between. Germline CDR1 and CDR2: SGHNT and YYREEE (reference sequence). The CDR3 has 14 residues. The CDR3 nucleotides read TGTGCCAGCAGCTACCAGGACAGTCACAATGAGCAGTTCTTC. Translation: CASSYQDSHNEQFF. Full variable domain (outside the CDR3, taken from reference TRBV5-4 and TRBJ2-1): ETGVTQSPTHLIKTRGQQVTLRCSSQSGHNTVSWYQQALGQGPQFIFQYYREEENGRGNFPPRFSGLQFPNYSSELNVNALELDDSALYLCASSYQDSHNEQFFGPGTRLTVL.

The chain couples TRBV27 to TRBJ2-5; possibly TRBD1 or TRBD2 for D (5 bases each). V was clipped by 4 bases and J by 4 bases, with 16 bases between them. This CDR3 has 15 residues. Germline V lookup: CDR1 MNHEY, CDR2 SMNVEV (reference sequence). The CDR3 spells CASSWGPTPAETQYF. As DNA, the CDR3 is TGTGCCAGCAGTTGGGGACCCACCCCGGCAGAGACCCAGTACTTC.

The V and J genes are TRBV25-1 and TRBJ1-1; D uncertain. The V gene's germline CDR1 is MGHDK and CDR2 SYGVNS. Trimming shortened V by 3 bases and J by 1 base, and 9 bases separated the two germline ends. The CDR3 totals 14 residues. CDR3 protein: CASSDWAGNTEAFF. CDR3 DNA: TGTGCCAGCAGTGACTGGGCAGGGAACACTGAAGCTTTCTTT.

The chain links TRBV5-1 to TRBJ1-1; no definite D call. Germline loops: CDR1 SGHRS, CDR2 YFSETQ. Trimming removed 1 base at V and 1 base at J, with 8 bases between. The CDR3 contains 14 residues. For the CDR3, the DNA is TGCGCCAGCAGCTTGAATCAGCCGAACACTGAAGCTTTCTTT. It translates to CASSLNQPNTEAFF. Supplemented by reference TRBV5-1 and TRBJ1-1, the full variable domain reads KAGVTQTPRYLIKTRGQQVTLSCSPISGHRSVSWYQQTPGQGLQFLFEYFSETQRNKGNFPGRFSGRQFSNSRSEMNVSTLELGDSALYLCASSLNQPNTEAFFGQGTRLTVV.

The gene calls are TRBV5-4 and TRBJ2-1; 7 nucleotides agree with TRBD1. CDR1 and CDR2 (germline): SGHNT, YYREEE (reference sequence). This CDR3 is 14 amino acids long. V shed 1 base and J 6 bases; nucleotides not matched to a gene: 4. CDR3 protein: CASSLWGQTNEQFF. The CDR3 nucleotides read TGTGCCAGCAGCTTGTGGGGACAGACCAATGAGCAGTTCTTC.

The gene calls are TRBV10-1 and TRBJ1-5; a weak D match, TRBD1 (5 bases). CDR1 and CDR2 (germline): WNHNN, SYGVQD (reference sequence). The CDR3 runs 15 residues. Trimming stripped 4 bases from V and 1 base from J, with 11 bases between. The CDR3 loop is CASSGQTASNQPQHF. The CDR3 DNA sequence: TGCGCCAGCAGTGGACAGACGGCCAGCAATCAGCCCCAGCATTTT.

This clone was recorded only once. This chain uses TRBV11-2 with TRBJ2-7; no clear D gene. CDR3 size: 14 residues. Trimming pared 0 bases from V and 3 bases from J, leaving 9 bases between. In germline, CDR1 is SGHAT, CDR2 FQNNGV. This CDR3 is CASSLDPGNYEQYF. The CDR3 nucleotides read TGTGCCAGCAGCTTAGACCCCGGTAACTACGAGCAGTACTTC.

CDR3 DNA sequence: TGCGCCAGCAGCCGGGACAGGGGGCGCACCGGGGAGCTGTTTTTT. Protein sequence: CASSRDRGRTGELFF. V gene TRBV4-1 combines with J gene TRBJ2-2; the match to TRBD1 covers 12 bases. This CDR3 contains 15 residues. Looked up from germline, CDR1 is MGHRA and CDR2 is YSYEKL. After removal of 4 bases from V and 4 bases from J, the junction contained 1 base not matched to a gene.

Regarding this clone: Other DNA sequences in this specimen translate into the identical CDR3. The chain links TRBV27 to TRBJ2-7, with 7 bases that match TRBD2. V dropped 2 bases and J dropped 4; count of bases not matched to a gene: 5. Germline CDR1 and CDR2: MNHEY and SMNVEV (reference sequence). The CDR3 extends over 14 amino acids. CDR3 protein: CASSLAGRGYEQYF. The CDR3 region has the DNA TGTGCCAGCAGTTTAGCAGGGCGGGGGTACGAGCAGTACTTC.

The J gene is TRBJ2-7, the V gene TRBV27; D gene unclear. Trimming left V 3 bases short and J 3 bases short, with 9 bases between. The CDR3 spans 13 residues. The germline V gene encodes CDR1 MNHEY and CDR2 SMNVEV (reference sequence). CDR3 coding DNA: TGTGCCAGCAGTTTCGGCATTAACTACGAGCAGTACTTC. It is translated as CASSFGINYEQYF.

The rearrangement links TRBV19 to TRBJ1-5; no reliable D call. Germline CDR1 reads LNHDA; CDR2 reads SQIVND (reference sequence). With 6 bases removed from V and 0 bases from J, the gap between germline ends came to 6 bases. The CDR3 contains 13 residues. The CDR3, as DNA: TGTGCCAGTAGAAGGTTTAGCAATCAGCCCCAGCATTTT. This gives the protein CASRRFSNQPQHF.

The chain uses TRBV5-1 and TRBJ2-7, with a tentative D call TRBD2 (6 bases). The CDR3 totals 15 residues. Trimming stripped 0 bases from V and 4 bases from J, with 14 bases between. The germline V gene encodes CDR1 SGHRS and CDR2 YFSETQ. CDR3 sequence: CASSLVTGVRYEQYF. CDR3 nucleotides: TGCGCCAGCAGCTTGGTTACGGGAGTGCGGTACGAGCAGTACTTC.

The chain has TRBV4-2 and TRBJ2-2; 13 bases match TRBD2. V lost 5 bases, J lost 7 bases, and 4 bases stayed unmatched. CDR1 is LGHNA and CDR2 is YNFKEQ in the germline V gene. The CDR3 is 15 amino acids. CDR3 DNA: TGTGCCAGCAGCTCGACTAGCGGGAGGTTCGGGGAGCTGTTTTTT. Protein: CASSSTSGRFGELFF.

The chain is built from TRBV25-1 and TRBJ1-1, with 11 nucleotides matching TRBD1. This CDR3 is 14 amino acids long. V was pared by 9 bases and J by 4 bases, with 7 bases of the junction left unmatched. Germline values: CDR1 MGHDK, CDR2 SYGVNS. Written as DNA, the CDR3 is TGTGCCAGTAAGGACAGGGGGCTGAGCACTGAAGCTTTCTTT. It codes for CASKDRGLSTEAFF.

The rearrangement links TRBV4-1 to TRBJ2-7; possibly TRBD1 for D (6 bases). V was clipped by 0 bases and J by 1 base, with 10 bases between them. CDR1 and CDR2 (germline): MGHRA, YSYEKL. This CDR3 region has 15 residues. The CDR3 reads CASSQETGWSYEQYF. CDR3 coding DNA: TGCGCCAGCAGCCAAGAGACAGGTTGGTCCTACGAGCAGTACTTC.

The table lists this clone with a count of one. Germline and junction disagree at one end, which may indicate a read error. The rearrangement links TRBV28 to TRBJ2-3; D gene unclear. The CDR3 is made up of 12 amino acids. Germline loops: CDR1 MDHEN, CDR2 SYDVKM. The CDR3 nucleotides are TGTGCCAGCAGTTTAGCGCCAGATACACAGTATTTT. It encodes CASSLAPDTQYF. Full variable domain (missing parts from reference TRBV28 and TRBJ2-3): DVKVTQSSRYLVKRTGEKVFLECVQDMDHENMFWYRQDPGLGLRLIYFSYDVKMKEKGDIPEGYSVSREKKERFSLILESASTNQTSMYLCASSLAPDTQYFGPGTRLTVL.

The V and J genes are TRBV5-1 and TRBJ2-5; no reliable D call. V was cut by 0 bases and J by 5 bases, with 8 bases left in between. This CDR3 is 13 amino acids long. Germline CDR1 and CDR2: SGHRS and YFSETQ. CDR3 in amino acids: CASSLGALETQYF. In nucleotides, the CDR3 is TGCGCCAGCAGCTTGGGGGCCCTGGAGACCCAGTACTTC.

This clone showed up just a few times. This chain uses TRBV7-9 with TRBJ2-7; tentatively, D is TRBD2 (6 bases). Trimming cost V 5 bases and J 0 bases, with 17 bases left between them. CDR3 length: 16 residues. The germline CDR1 and CDR2 sequences are SEHNR and FQNEAQ (reference sequence). The chain's CDR3 is CASSEGGVGISYEQYF. The CDR3 DNA follows: TGTGCCAGCAGCGAGGGAGGCGTCGGAATCTCCTACGAGCAGTACTTC. Filled out from reference TRBV7-9 and TRBJ2-7, the complete variable domain reads DTGVSQNPRHKITKRGQNVTFRCDPISEHNRLYWYRQTLGQGPEFLTYFQNEAQLEKSRLLSDRFSAERPKGSFSTLEIQRTEQGDSAMYLCASSEGGVGISYEQYFGPGTRLTVT.

This sequence joins TRBV19 and TRBJ2-7; 11 bases align to TRBD1. CDR1 is LNHDA and CDR2 is SQIVND in the germline V gene (reference sequence). V was pared by 4 bases and J by 5 bases, with 7 bases of the junction left unmatched. This CDR3 is built from 15 residues. CDR3 amino acids: CASSSGTGGFDEQYF. CDR3 DNA sequence: TGTGCCAGTAGTAGTGGGACAGGGGGTTTCGACGAGCAGTACTTC.

V is TRBV4-1 and J is TRBJ2-1; possibly TRBD2 for D (6 bases). The CDR3 has 13 amino acids. Germline V gene lookup returns CDR1 MGHRA and CDR2 YSYEKL. Trimming pared 4 bases from V and 7 bases from J, leaving 11 bases between. The CDR3 protein is CASSPSSANEQFF. In DNA form, the CDR3 reads TGCGCCAGCAGCCCGTCTAGCGCGAATGAGCAGTTCTTC.

J is TRBJ2-5 and V is TRBV28; D uncertain. Per the germline V gene, CDR1 is MDHEN and CDR2 is SYDVKM. There are 14 residues in the CDR3. The ends were cut back, 2 bases at V and 0 bases at J, with 7 bases in the middle. DNA of the CDR3: TGTGCCAGCAGTTTAATCGGCTACCAAGAGACCCAGTACTTC. The encoded protein is CASSLIGYQETQYF. Full variable domain (rest looked up from reference TRBV28 and TRBJ2-5): DVKVTQSSRYLVKRTGEKVFLECVQDMDHENMFWYRQDPGLGLRLIYFSYDVKMKEKGDIPEGYSVSREKKERFSLILESASTNQTSMYLCASSLIGYQETQYFGPGTRLLVL.

This CDR3 is CASRERRASGSRADTQYF. The CDR3 region has the DNA TGCGCCAGCAGAGAGAGACGGGCTAGCGGGAGCAGGGCAGATACGCAGTATTTT. The chain carries TRBV5-1 and TRBJ2-3; 10 nucleotides agree with TRBD2. The trim removed 5 bases at V and 4 bases at J, leaving 16 bases unmatched. The germline CDR1 and CDR2 sequences are SGHRS and YFSETQ. This CDR3 comprises 18 residues.

In DNA form, the CDR3 reads TGTGCCAGCAGCGCCGGGACTACTTATAACTACGAGCAGTACTTC. Residues: CASSAGTTYNYEQYF. The chain recombines TRBV9 with TRBJ2-7; TRBD2 matches at 7 bases. CDR1 and CDR2 from the germline V gene are SGDLS and YYNGEE. The V segment lost 3 bases and the J segment 3 bases; nucleotides outside the gene matches: 9. This CDR3 contains 15 residues.

The chain has TRBV7-8 and TRBJ2-7, with 9 positions matching TRBD2. CDR1 is SGHVS and CDR2 is FQNEAQ in the germline V gene. Unmatched junction bases numbered 9, after V lost 5 bases and J lost 4 bases. CDR3 size: 15 residues. CDR3 in amino acids: CASSKGLAFRYEQYF. Here the CDR3 DNA reads TGTGCCAGCAGCAAGGGACTAGCATTCCGATACGAGCAGTACTTC.

This clone was detected only a few times. The chain employs TRBV7-8 and TRBJ2-1; the D is unclear. V was clipped by 2 bases and J by 0 bases, with 11 bases between them. This CDR3 comprises 16 residues. Germline V gives CDR1 SGHVS, CDR2 FQNEAQ. The DNA for the CDR3 is TGTGCCAGCAGCTTATGGGCGGATAGCTCCTACAATGAGCAGTTCTTC. This codes for CASSLWADSSYNEQFF.

This clone is a singleton in its sample. The chain is built from TRBV7-6 and TRBJ2-2; tentatively, D is TRBD1 or TRBD2 (5 bases each). Deletions cut 4 bases from V and 7 bases from J, with 19 bases between. Germline V gives CDR1 SGHVS, CDR2 FNYEAQ. CDR3 size: 16 residues. The CDR3 nucleotides are TGTGCCAGCAGCTCTGGGGCTAGAACGGGGCGCGGGGAGCTGTTTTTT. Its translation is CASSSGARTGRGELFF.

The chain is built from TRBV5-6 and TRBJ1-6; no reliable D call. CDR3 length equals 18 residues. The germline gives CDR1 SGHDT, CDR2 YYEEEE. V lost 0 bases to trimming and J lost 7 bases, with 20 bases between them. CDR3 residues: CASSLVRIGLQKNSPLHF. The CDR3, as DNA: TGTGCCAGCAGCTTGGTTCGGATTGGTTTACAGAAAAATTCACCCCTCCACTTT.